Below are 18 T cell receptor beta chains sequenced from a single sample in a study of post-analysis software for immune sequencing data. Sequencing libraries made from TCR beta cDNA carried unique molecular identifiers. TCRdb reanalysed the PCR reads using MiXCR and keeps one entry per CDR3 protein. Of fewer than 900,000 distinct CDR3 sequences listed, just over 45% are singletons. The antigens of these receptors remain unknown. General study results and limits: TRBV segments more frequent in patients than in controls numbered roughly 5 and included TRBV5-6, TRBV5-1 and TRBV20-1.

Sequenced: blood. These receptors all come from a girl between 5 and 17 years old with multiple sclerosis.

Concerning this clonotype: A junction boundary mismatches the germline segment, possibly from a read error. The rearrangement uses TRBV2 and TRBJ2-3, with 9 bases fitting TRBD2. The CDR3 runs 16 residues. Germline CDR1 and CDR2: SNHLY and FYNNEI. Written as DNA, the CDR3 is TGTGCCATCAGTACCCGTCTAGCGGGGAGCACAGATACGCAGTATTTT. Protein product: CAISTRLAGSTDTQYF.

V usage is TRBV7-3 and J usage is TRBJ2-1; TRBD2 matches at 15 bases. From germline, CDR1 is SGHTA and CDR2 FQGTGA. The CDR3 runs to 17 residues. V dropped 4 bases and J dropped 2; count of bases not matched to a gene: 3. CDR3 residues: CASSSGTSGRPYNEQFF. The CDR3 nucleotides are TGTGCCAGCAGCTCCGGGACTAGCGGGAGGCCCTACAATGAGCAGTTCTTC.

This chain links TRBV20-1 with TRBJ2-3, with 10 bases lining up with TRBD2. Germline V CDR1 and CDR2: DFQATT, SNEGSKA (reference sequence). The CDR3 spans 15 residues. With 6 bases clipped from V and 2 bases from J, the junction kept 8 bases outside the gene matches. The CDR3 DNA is TGCAGTGCACCTTTAGCGGGAGGCGTCACAGATACGCAGTATTTT. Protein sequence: CSAPLAGGVTDTQYF.

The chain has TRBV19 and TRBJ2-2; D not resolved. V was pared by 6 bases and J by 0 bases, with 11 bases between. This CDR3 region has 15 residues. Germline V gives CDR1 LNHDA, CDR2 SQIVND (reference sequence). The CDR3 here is CASRASQPNTGELFF. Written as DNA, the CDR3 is TGTGCCAGTAGAGCTTCCCAGCCGAACACCGGGGAGCTGTTTTTT.

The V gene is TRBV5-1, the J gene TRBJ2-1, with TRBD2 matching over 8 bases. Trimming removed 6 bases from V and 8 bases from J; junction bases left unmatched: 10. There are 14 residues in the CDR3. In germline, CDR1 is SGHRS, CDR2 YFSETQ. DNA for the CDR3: TGCGCCAGCATCCACGGGACTAGTACGGATGAGCAGTTCTTC. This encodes CASIHGTSTDEQFF.

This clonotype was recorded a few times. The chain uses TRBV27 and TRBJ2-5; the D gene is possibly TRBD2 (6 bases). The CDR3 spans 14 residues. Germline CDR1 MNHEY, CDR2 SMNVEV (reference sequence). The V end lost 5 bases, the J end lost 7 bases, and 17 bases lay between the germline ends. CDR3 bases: TGTGCCAGCAGTCTGGACTACCGGGCAGGGACCCAGTACTTC. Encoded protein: CASSLDYRAGTQYF.

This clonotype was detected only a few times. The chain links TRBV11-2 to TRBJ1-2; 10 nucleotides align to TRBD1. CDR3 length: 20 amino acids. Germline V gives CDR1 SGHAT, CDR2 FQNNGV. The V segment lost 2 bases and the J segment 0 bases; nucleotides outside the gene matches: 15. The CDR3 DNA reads TGTGCCAGCAGCTTAACCGGGACAGGGGTCGTGCAAGACTCTAACTATGGCTACACCTTC. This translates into CASSLTGTGVVQDSNYGYTF.

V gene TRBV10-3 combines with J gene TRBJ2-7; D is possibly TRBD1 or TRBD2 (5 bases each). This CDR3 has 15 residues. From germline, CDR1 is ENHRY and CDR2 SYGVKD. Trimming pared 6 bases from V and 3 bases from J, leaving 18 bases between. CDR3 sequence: CAIRLGDGKGYEQYF. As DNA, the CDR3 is TGTGCCATCAGACTCGGGGACGGGAAGGGCTACGAGCAGTACTTC.

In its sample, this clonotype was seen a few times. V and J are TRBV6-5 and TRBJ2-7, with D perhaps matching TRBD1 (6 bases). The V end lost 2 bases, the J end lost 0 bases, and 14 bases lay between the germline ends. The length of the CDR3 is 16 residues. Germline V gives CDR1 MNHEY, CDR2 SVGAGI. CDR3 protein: CASSYRKQGSSYEQYF. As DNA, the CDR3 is TGTGCCAGCAGTTACCGTAAACAGGGAAGCTCCTACGAGCAGTACTTC.

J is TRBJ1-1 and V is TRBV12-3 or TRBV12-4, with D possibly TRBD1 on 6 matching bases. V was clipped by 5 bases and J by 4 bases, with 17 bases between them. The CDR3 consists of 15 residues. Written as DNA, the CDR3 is TGTGCCAGCAGTCCACAGACCAGGGGAGGCACTGAAGCTTTCTTT. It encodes CASSPQTRGGTEAFF.

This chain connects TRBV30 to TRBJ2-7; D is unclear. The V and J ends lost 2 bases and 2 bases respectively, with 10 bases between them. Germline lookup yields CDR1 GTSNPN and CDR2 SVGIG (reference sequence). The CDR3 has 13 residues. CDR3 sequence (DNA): TGTGCCTGGAGTTCAGGCGGAACCTACGAGCAGTACTTC. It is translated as CAWSSGGTYEQYF.

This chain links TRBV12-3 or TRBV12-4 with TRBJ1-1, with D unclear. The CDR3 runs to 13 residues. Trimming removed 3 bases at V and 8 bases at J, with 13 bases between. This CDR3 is CASSLAGMSEAFF. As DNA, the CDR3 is TGTGCCAGCAGTTTGGCGGGGATGAGCGAAGCTTTCTTT.

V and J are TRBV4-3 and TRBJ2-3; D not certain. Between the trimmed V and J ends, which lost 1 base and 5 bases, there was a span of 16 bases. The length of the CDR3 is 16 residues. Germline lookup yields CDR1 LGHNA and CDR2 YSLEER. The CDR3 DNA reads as TGCGCCAGCAGCCAAGGCTGGATGGGCAAGGAAGATACGCAGTATTTT. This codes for CASSQGWMGKEDTQYF.

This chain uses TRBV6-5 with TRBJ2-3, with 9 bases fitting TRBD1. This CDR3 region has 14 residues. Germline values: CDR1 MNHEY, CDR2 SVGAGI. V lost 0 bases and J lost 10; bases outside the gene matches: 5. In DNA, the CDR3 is TGTGCCAGCAGTTACTCCGGGACAGGGAGATCGCAGTATTTT. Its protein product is CASSYSGTGRSQYF.

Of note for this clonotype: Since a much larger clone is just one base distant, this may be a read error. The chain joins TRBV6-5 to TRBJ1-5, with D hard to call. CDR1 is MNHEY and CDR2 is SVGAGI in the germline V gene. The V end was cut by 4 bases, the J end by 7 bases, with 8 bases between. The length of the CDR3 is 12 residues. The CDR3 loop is CASSCRDQPQHF. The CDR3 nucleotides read TGTGCCAGCAGTTGCAGAGACCAGCCCCAGCATTTT.

In DNA form, the CDR3 reads TGTGCCAGCAGCGTAGGACCGGCGGGTGCAGATACGCAGTATTTT. Protein: CASSVGPAGADTQYF. The chain recombines TRBV9 with TRBJ2-3, with a possible D match to TRBD2 (5 bases). The V gene lost 0 bases and the J gene lost 4 bases, with 12 bases spanning the gap. There are 15 residues in the CDR3. The germline gives CDR1 SGDLS, CDR2 YYNGEE.

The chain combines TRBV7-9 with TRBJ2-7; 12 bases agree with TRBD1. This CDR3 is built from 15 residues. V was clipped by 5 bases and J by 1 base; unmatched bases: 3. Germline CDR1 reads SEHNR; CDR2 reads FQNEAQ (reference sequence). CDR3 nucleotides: TGTGCCAGCAGCCGGGACAGGGGGCAATCCTACGAGCAGTACTTC. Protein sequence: CASSRDRGQSYEQYF.

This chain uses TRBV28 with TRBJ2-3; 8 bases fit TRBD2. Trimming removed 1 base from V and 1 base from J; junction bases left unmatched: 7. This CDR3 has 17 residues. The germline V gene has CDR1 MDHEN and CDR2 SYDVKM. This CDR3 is CASSLSGGRARTDTQYF. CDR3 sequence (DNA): TGTGCCAGCAGTTTATCGGGGGGGCGCGCACGCACAGATACGCAGTATTTT. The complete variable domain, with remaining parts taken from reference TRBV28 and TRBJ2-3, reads DVKVTQSSRYLVKRTGEKVFLECVQDMDHENMFWYRQDPGLGLRLIYFSYDVKMKEKGDIPEGYSVSREKKERFSLILESASTNQTSMYLCASSLSGGRARTDTQYFGPGTRLTVL.